This T cell receptor (beta chain) was found in a study of blood T cell repertoires in COVID-19. Germline V gene lookup returns CDR1 SGHRS and CDR2 YFSETQ. There are 17 residues in the CDR3. The V and J ends lost 4 bases and 1 base respectively, with 20 bases between them. Generated by immunoSEQ multiplex PCR, the TCRdb table keeps only in-frame clones and is missing some. The sample comprises 65,000 to 70,000 clones, approximately 93% of which are singletons, and approximately 2.6% rests with the top ten. The chain links TRBV5-1 to TRBJ1-1; no firm D call. The sample consisted of peripheral blood. This sequence was found in a man in his 70s with active COVID-19. The CDR3 sequence is CASSLRYVGSPNTEAFF. The CDR3 DNA reads TGCGCCAGCAGCCTGAGGTATGTCGGATCACCGAACACTGAAGCTTTCTTT.